A selection of T cell receptor beta chains follows, all from one sample in a study of cytomegalovirus exposure and HLA in healthy donors. Some clones are missing from TCRdb's copy, which holds only in-frame ones; the method was immunoSEQ multiplex PCR. The sample includes some 120,000 clones, about 88% of them seen just once. Sequenced input: PBMCs. These TCRs come from a man aged 25 to 40 in good health and CMV-seronegative. CDR3s include the opening cysteine and the closing phenylalanine or tryptophan. D genes are given only for firm matches. Expanded clones are given a class, and other clones once, few, many or no size at all.

d_gene	abundance	v_gene	j_gene	CDR3aa	CDR3nt
TRBD2	-	TRBV9	TRBJ2-3	CASSVTSGITDTQYF	TGTGCCAGCAGCGTTACTAGCGGGATCACAGATACGCAGTATTTT
-	-	TRBV6-1	TRBJ2-1	CASSELQGEWNEQFF	TGTGCCAGCAGTGAACTACAGGGTGAGTGGAATGAGCAGTTCTTC
-	-	TRBV5-1	TRBJ2-5	CASSLAPVEGKETQYF	TGCGCCAGCAGCTTGGCGCCAGTGGAGGGAAAAGAGACCCAGTACTTC
-	-	TRBV7-3	TRBJ1-2	CASSFSGATYGYTF	TGTGCCAGCAGCTTCAGCGGGGCGACTTATGGCTACACCTTC
TRBD2	-	TRBV5-4	TRBJ2-1	CASSMGGTSGNNEQFF	TGTGCCAGCAGTATGGGCGGGACTAGCGGAAACAATGAGCAGTTCTTC
TRBD1	-	TRBV7-9	TRBJ2-7	CASRQGAGEQYF	TGTGCCAGTAGACAGGGGGCTGGCGAGCAGTACTTC
-	-	TRBV9	TRBJ1-1	CASSEPQRGGLTEAFF	TGTGCCAGCAGCGAGCCCCAAAGGGGGGGTTTAACTGAAGCTTTCTTT
TRBD2	few	TRBV6-5	TRBJ2-3	CASSYGTSGNTDTQYF	TGTGCCAGCAGTTACGGGACTAGCGGGAACACAGATACGCAGTATTTT
TRBD2	-	TRBV12-5	TRBJ2-2	CASGLTLGWAGEANTGELFF	TGTGCTAGTGGTTTGACACTAGGGTGGGCGGGAGAAGCGAACACCGGGGAGCTGTTTTTT
TRBD2	-	TRBV7-2	TRBJ2-7	CASSLGRLAGKNTREQYF	TGTGCCAGCAGCTTAGGAAGACTAGCGGGTAAAAATACGAGGGAGCAGTACTTC
TRBD2	-	TRBV5-1	TRBJ2-1	CASSRESSGNNEQFF	TGCGCCAGCAGCCGGGAGTCTAGCGGGAACAATGAGCAGTTCTTC
-	-	TRBV23-1	TRBJ1-2	CASSLQRYTF	TGCGCCAGCAGTCTACAGCGGTACACCTTC
-	-	TRBV2	TRBJ2-5	CASSEGSRGQTQYF	TGTGCCAGCAGTGAAGGGTCCCGGGGTCAGACCCAGTACTTC
TRBD2	-	TRBV5-4	TRBJ2-1	CASSWPGLAGGKGEQFF	TGTGCCAGCAGCTGGCCGGGACTAGCGGGAGGTAAGGGTGAGCAGTTCTTC
-	few	TRBV5-1	TRBJ1-2	CASSPIGNVEGYTF	TGCGCCAGCAGCCCGATCGGGAATGTTGAGGGCTACACCTTC
TRBD2	-	TRBV6-5	TRBJ2-4	CASSPPGGGNIQYF	TGTGCCAGCAGCCCCCCGGGGGGAGGGAACATTCAGTACTTC
TRBD2	-	TRBV5-4	TRBJ2-1	CASSPGLAGRRGEQFF	TGTGCCAGCAGCCCGGGACTAGCGGGAAGGCGGGGTGAGCAGTTCTTC
-	-	TRBV28	TRBJ2-7	CASSNPSSYEQYF	TGTGCCAGCAGCAACCCTAGCTCCTACGAGCAGTACTTC
TRBD1	-	TRBV6-4	TRBJ1-2	CASRPRQGSGYTF	TGTGCCAGCAGGCCTCGACAGGGTTCGGGCTACACCTTC
TRBD1	-	TRBV4-1	TRBJ2-7	CASSHRGQGDDEQYF	TGCGCCAGCAGCCATAGGGGACAGGGTGACGATGAGCAGTACTTC
-	-	TRBV4-1	TRBJ2-6	CASIRDHSGANVLTF	TGCGCCAGCATCAGGGATCACTCTGGGGCCAACGTCCTGACTTTC
-	-	TRBV5-1	TRBJ2-7	CASRRDTYYEQYF	TGCGCCAGCAGGAGGGACACCTACTACGAGCAGTACTTC
-	-	TRBV7-9	TRBJ1-1	CASGSTPRGEAFF	TGTGCCAGCGGCTCGACACCACGGGGGGAAGCTTTCTTT